Listed here is a single TCR beta chain. The antigen it recognizes is unknown. Per-base quality was not reported, and no clone a single base away is much larger than it. The CDR3, cysteine through phenylalanine, is 13 amino acids long. Only the CDR3 portion is preserved as DNA: 39 bases, with reading frame beginning at the first base. V drops 4 bases and J drops 5 bases, leaving 8 bases in between. From a lookup of the germline V gene, CDR1 and CDR2 are KGHDR and SFDVKD. This sample is drawn from a study of blood T cells in healthy people across ages (dated by TCRdb to the mid-2010s). Regarding the research as a whole: Template switching captured roughly one uniquely barcoded TCR beta cDNA molecule per two T cells in model experiments. Age-related changes in TCR beta repertoire diversity were measured in the study by deep sequencing normalized with unique cDNA molecular identifiers. Four age groups were formed from the donors: young (average 16 years), middle-aged (approximately 40), aged (roughly 59) and long-lived (82). Donors of different ages were randomly distributed across sequencing lanes to avoid experimental bias. For two donors (one aged 18 to 30 and one aged 80 or older), the study analyzed two additional independent replicas of 1 million unique cDNA reads from the same blood draw. Here is what the overall study found, with its caveats: Observed TCR beta diversity per million T cells fell roughly linearly with age, and a significant reduction was already apparent by age about 36. Because the CMV infection status of the donors was unknown, age-related changes in expanded clonotypes may potentially have been confounded. Estimates of total diversity based on one million sequenced T cells were regarded as lower bounds and as underestimates. Because profiling used bulk unsorted PBMCs, naive and antigen-experienced compartments could not be compared conclusively. There was a strong correlation between observed TCR beta diversity and the percentage of naive T cells measured by flow cytometry. The long-lived group showed more naive CD4+ T cells, fewer expanded clones and increased TCR diversity than the aged group, suggesting age selection.

The method behind the library was 5' RACE. The sequencer was an Illumina HiSeq 2500. A second PCR of about 6 to 12 cycles was run with a J-beta primer mix and a sample-barcoded 5' primer. Each TCR beta cDNA molecule received a unique molecular identifier from a template-switch 5' adaptor carrying 12 random nucleotides. At least 2.5 million CDR3-containing paired-end reads were obtained from each sample. First-strand cDNA synthesis was performed from all RNA using the Mint cDNA synthesis kit, with priming by a TRBC-specific oligonucleotide. After uracil-DNA glycosylase treatment, a first 18-cycle PCR used universal primers M1SS and BC2_uni_R on all cDNA. The study's own analysis went as follows. Each sample was normalized by randomly selecting 1 million high-quality reads, each carrying a distinct molecular identifier. Reads sharing molecular identifiers were discarded rather than binned into consensus sequences. MiTCR, with a Q25 quality threshold and the strictest error-elimination algorithm, was used for CDR3 identification, clonotype clustering and error correction. Lower-bound total TCR beta diversity was estimated with a nonparametric unseen species model using Euler transformation. The public reads were reprocessed in TCRdb via fastp at Q25 and MiXCR, keeping in-frame beta chains. CDR3 protein duplicates are merged, each entry listing the most common genes and DNA. The authors' filters were not applied to this entry. The sample table holds 1.5 million to 2 million distinct CDR3 sequences, of which about 50% were seen once. The ten largest clones take up around 2.1% of the sample.

Donors were roughly 40 systemically healthy Caucasian individuals from Russia aged 6 to 90 years. Each donor gave around 9 milliliters of peripheral blood, collected into EDTA-treated Vacutainer tubes. Ficoll-Paque density-gradient centrifugation was used to isolate PBMCs, with at least 7 million per sample. Trizol reagent was used to extract total RNA from PBMCs, with at least 5.5 micrograms per sample. The percentages of naive CD45RAhigh/CD27high T cells were determined by flow cytometry on a PBMC aliquot from every donor. The receptor was isolated from a woman in her thirties or forties in good health. What was sequenced was blood. The chain is encoded by TRBV24-1 joined to TRBJ2-1; possibly the D gene is TRBD2, per 5 matching bases. At the DNA level, the sequence is TGTGCCACCAGTGAGGACTGGGACAATGAGCAGTTCTTC. Translation gives CATSEDWDNEQFF.